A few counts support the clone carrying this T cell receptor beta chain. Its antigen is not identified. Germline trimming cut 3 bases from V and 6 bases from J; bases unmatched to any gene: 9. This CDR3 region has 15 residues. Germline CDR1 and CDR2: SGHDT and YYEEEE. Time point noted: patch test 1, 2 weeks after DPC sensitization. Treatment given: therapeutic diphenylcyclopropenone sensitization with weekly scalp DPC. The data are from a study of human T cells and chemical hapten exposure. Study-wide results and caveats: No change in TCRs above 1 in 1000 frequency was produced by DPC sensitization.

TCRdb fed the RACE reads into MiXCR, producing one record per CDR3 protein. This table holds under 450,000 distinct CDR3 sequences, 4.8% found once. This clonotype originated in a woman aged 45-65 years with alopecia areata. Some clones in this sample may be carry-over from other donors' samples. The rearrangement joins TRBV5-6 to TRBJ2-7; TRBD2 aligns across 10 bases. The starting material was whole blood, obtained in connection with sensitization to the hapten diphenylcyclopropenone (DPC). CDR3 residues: CASSSPSGSRSEQYF. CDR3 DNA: TGTGCCAGCAGCTCACCTAGCGGGAGTAGGAGCGAGCAGTACTTC.